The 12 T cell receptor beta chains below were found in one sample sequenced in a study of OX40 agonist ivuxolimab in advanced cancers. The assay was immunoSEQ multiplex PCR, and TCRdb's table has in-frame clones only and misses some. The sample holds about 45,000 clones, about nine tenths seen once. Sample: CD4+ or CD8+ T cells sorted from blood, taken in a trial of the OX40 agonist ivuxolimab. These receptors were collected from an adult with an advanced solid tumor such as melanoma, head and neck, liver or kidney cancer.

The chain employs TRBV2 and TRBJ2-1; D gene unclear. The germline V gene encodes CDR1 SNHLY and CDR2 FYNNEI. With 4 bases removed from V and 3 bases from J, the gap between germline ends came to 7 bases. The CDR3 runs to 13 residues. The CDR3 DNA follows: TGTGCCAGCAGTGTAATCTTCTACAATGAGCAGTTCTTC. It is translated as CASSVIFYNEQFF.

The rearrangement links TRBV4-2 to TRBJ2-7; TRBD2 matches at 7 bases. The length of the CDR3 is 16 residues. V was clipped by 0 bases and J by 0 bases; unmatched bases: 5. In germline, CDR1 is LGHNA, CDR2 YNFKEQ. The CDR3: CASSQDWSGDSYEQYF. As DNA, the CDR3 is TGTGCCAGCAGCCAAGATTGGAGCGGGGACTCCTACGAGCAGTACTTC.

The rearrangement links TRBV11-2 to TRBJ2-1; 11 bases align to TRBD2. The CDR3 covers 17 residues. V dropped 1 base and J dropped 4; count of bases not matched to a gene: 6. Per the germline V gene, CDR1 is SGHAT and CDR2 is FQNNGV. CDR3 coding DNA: TGTGCCAGCAGCTTAGTGGCTAGCGGGGGGTTATACAATGAGCAGTTCTTC. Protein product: CASSLVASGGLYNEQFF.

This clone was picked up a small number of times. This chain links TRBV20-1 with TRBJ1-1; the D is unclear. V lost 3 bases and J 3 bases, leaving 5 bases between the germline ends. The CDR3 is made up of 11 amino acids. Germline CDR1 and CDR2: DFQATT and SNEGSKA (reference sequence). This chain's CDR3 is CSASEDTEAFF. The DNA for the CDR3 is TGCAGTGCTAGTGAGGACACTGAAGCTTTCTTT.

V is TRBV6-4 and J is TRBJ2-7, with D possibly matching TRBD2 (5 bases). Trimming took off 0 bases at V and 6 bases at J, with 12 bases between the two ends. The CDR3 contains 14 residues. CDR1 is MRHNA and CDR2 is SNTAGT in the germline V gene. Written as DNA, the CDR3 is TGTGCCAGCAGTGACTCAGAGAGGGCCTCCGAGCAGTACTTC. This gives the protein CASSDSERASEQYF.

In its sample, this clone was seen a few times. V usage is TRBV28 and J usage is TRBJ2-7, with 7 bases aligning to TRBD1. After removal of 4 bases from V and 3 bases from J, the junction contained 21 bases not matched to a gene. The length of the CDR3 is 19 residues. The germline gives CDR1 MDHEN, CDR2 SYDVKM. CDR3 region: CASSSPSRTGEGVSYEQYF. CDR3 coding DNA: TGTGCCAGCAGTTCCCCTTCCCGGACAGGAGAGGGGGTGAGCTACGAGCAGTACTTC.

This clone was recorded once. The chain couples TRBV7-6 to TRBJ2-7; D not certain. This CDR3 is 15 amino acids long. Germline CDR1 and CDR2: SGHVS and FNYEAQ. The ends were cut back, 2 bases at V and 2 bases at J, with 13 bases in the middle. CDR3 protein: CASSLWKERTYEQYF. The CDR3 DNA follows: TGTGCCAGCAGCTTATGGAAGGAAAGAACCTACGAGCAGTACTTC.

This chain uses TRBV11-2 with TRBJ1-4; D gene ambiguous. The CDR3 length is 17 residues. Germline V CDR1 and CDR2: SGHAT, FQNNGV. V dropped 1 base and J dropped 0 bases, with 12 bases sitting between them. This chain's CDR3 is CASSLVVAAATNEKLFF. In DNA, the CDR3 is TGTGCCAGCAGCTTAGTAGTGGCAGCTGCAACTAATGAAAAACTGTTTTTT.

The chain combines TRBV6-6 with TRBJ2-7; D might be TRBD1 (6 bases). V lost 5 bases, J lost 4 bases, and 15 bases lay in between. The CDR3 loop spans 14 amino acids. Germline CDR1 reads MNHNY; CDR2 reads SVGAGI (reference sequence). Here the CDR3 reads CASSAQGRSYEQYF. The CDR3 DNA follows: TGTGCCAGCAGTGCACAGGGAAGATCGTACGAGCAGTACTTC.

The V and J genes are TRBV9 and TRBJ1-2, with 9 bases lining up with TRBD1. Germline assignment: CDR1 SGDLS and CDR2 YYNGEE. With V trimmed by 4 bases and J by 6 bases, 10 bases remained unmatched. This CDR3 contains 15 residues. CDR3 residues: CASSWDRQGEDGYTF. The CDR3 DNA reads TGTGCCAGCAGCTGGGATAGACAGGGGGAGGATGGCTACACCTTC.

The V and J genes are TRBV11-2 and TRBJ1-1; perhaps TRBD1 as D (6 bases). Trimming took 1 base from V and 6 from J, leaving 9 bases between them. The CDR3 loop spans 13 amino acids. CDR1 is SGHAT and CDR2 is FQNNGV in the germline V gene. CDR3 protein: CASSLVGGPEAFF. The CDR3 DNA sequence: TGTGCCAGCAGCTTAGTAGGGGGGCCTGAAGCTTTCTTT.

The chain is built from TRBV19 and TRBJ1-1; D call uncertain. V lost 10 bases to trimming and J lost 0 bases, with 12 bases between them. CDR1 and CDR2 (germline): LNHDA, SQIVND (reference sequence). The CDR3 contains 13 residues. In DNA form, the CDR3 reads TGTGCCACTTCATACTGGGTGAACACTGAAGCTTTCTTT. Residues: CATSYWVNTEAFF.